The 20 T cell receptor beta chains given below trace back to one sample, sequenced in a study of cytomegalovirus exposure and HLA in healthy donors. Primers included in the PCR were 60 Vbeta and 13 Jbeta primers. Profiled with immunoSEQ multiplex PCR; TCRdb holds only in-frame clones, not every one. The sample contains roughly 120,000 clones, 75% to 85% of which appear only once. Sequencing was performed on PBMCs. Receptor source: a man younger than 35 in good health and CMV-seronegative.

This rearrangement joins TRBV5-1 to TRBJ1-6; weak D call: TRBD1 (6 bases). From germline, CDR1 is SGHRS and CDR2 YFSETQ. This CDR3 spans 14 amino acids. Trimming left V 5 bases short and J 7 bases short, with 13 bases between. This CDR3 reads CASRLTGGNSPLHF. The CDR3 DNA follows: TGCGCCAGCAGGCTGACAGGTGGGAATTCACCCCTCCACTTT.

On this clone: The sample contains more than one DNA sequence encoding this CDR3. The V and J genes are TRBV28 and TRBJ2-2; tentative D call: TRBD2 (6 bases). This CDR3 spans 14 amino acids. V dropped 5 bases and J dropped 9 bases, with 16 bases sitting between them. CDR1 and CDR2 (germline): MDHEN, SYDVKM. The CDR3 sequence is CASSLFVGGRELFF. Written as DNA, the CDR3 is TGTGCCAGCAGTCTGTTCGTGGGAGGTCGGGAGCTGTTTTTT.

V and J are TRBV28 and TRBJ1-4; 9 bases fit TRBD1. Trimming took 7 bases from V and 8 from J; bases not matched to a gene: 8. Germline CDR1 MDHEN, CDR2 SYDVKM. The CDR3 consists of 14 residues. The CDR3 DNA sequence: TGTGCCAGCACGGGGACAGGGCCATACGAAAAACTGTTTTTT. Translating it yields CASTGTGPYEKLFF.

This chain links TRBV4-3 with TRBJ2-7, with 9 bases that match TRBD1. J gave up 5 bases and V 3 bases, and 11 bases lay outside the gene matches. The V gene's germline CDR1 is LGHNA and CDR2 YSLEER. The CDR3 has 16 amino acids. This CDR3 reads CASSQSGTGFTHEQYF. The CDR3 DNA reads TGCGCCAGCAGCCAGTCCGGGACAGGGTTCACCCACGAGCAGTACTTC.

This chain connects TRBV4-2 to TRBJ1-2; no definite D call. This CDR3 has 15 residues. CDR1 LGHNA and CDR2 YNFKEQ come from the germline V gene. With 0 bases removed from V and 8 bases from J, the gap between germline ends came to 16 bases. For the CDR3, the DNA is TGTGCCAGCAGCCAAGATTTAAGGACCGCGGGCGGCTACACCTTC. Protein sequence: CASSQDLRTAGGYTF.

The DNA of the CDR3 is TGTGCCAGCAGTTACGGGGGACCGTACACCGGGGAGCTGTTTTTT. Protein sequence: CASSYGGPYTGELFF. This sequence joins TRBV27 and TRBJ2-2; TRBD2 is a possible D gene (6 bases). Germline lookup yields CDR1 MNHEY and CDR2 SMNVEV (reference sequence). The CDR3 has 15 amino acids. Trimming removed 4 bases from V and 3 bases from J, with 12 bases in between.

This sequence joins TRBV19 and TRBJ1-2; 8 nucleotides line up with TRBD1. Per the germline V gene, CDR1 is LNHDA and CDR2 is SQIVND (reference sequence). Trimming cost V 1 base and J 4 bases; bases outside gene matches: 2. The CDR3 is 14 residues long. The CDR3 region has the DNA TGTGCCAGTAGTATAGCCGGACAGGGCTATGGCTACACCTTC. Protein: CASSIAGQGYGYTF.

A note on this clone: The sample holds other DNA sequences that translate to the same CDR3. The chain has TRBV7-2 and TRBJ2-1, with a tentative D call TRBD2 (5 bases). The CDR3 loop spans 15 amino acids. Germline V gene lookup returns CDR1 SGHTA and CDR2 FQGNSA. Trimming took off 6 bases at V and 3 bases at J, with 15 bases between the two ends. DNA of the CDR3: TGTGCCAGCAGTTCGGGAAGGGCTAGCTACAATGAGCAGTTCTTC. It yields the protein CASSSGRASYNEQFF.

A word on this clone: Different DNA sequences within this sample yield the same CDR3. The V call is TRBV28, the J call TRBJ1-6; D remains unclear. Germline V gene data show CDR1 as MDHEN and CDR2 as SYDVKM. The CDR3 loop spans 18 amino acids. V was cut by 6 bases and J by 3 bases, with 21 bases left in between. The CDR3 nucleotides are TGTGCCAGCAGCTCCGTATCTGTTGGACTAATCTATAATTCACCCCTCCACTTT. Translated: CASSSVSVGLIYNSPLHF.

The chain carries TRBV28 and TRBJ2-7, with a tentative D call TRBD2 (6 bases). Germline V gene data show CDR1 as MDHEN and CDR2 as SYDVKM. The CDR3 is 14 residues long. The V and J ends lost 4 bases and 4 bases respectively, with 14 bases between them. The DNA for the CDR3 is TGTGCCAGCAGTTACGGGAGTACGGGTTACGAGCAGTACTTC. Amino acid sequence: CASSYGSTGYEQYF.

This clone came up a few times. The chain has TRBV28 and TRBJ1-5; D not certain. Germline V gives CDR1 MDHEN, CDR2 SYDVKM. With 7 bases removed from V and 4 bases from J, the gap between germline ends came to 11 bases. This CDR3 has 13 amino acids. CDR3 amino acids: CASTWAVNQPQHF. CDR3 DNA sequence: TGTGCCAGCACATGGGCAGTTAATCAGCCCCAGCATTTT.

This chain uses TRBV7-2 with TRBJ1-1, with 11 positions matching TRBD1. This CDR3 contains 13 residues. Losses at the gene ends were 3 bases for V and 6 bases for J; bases not matched to a gene: 0. Germline values: CDR1 SGHTA, CDR2 FQGNSA. CDR3 protein: CASSLGQGAEAFF. The CDR3 bases are TGTGCCAGCAGCTTGGGACAGGGGGCTGAAGCTTTCTTT.

V is TRBV5-4 and J is TRBJ2-2, with 13 nucleotides matching TRBD2. Germline V gene lookup returns CDR1 SGHNT and CDR2 YYREEE (reference sequence). The CDR3 has 19 amino acids. V dropped 4 bases and J dropped 4; count of bases not matched to a gene: 13. The CDR3 protein is CASSKPGLAGTRGTGELFF. The CDR3, as DNA: TGTGCCAGCAGCAAACCGGGACTAGCGGGAACCAGAGGCACCGGGGAGCTGTTTTTT.

This clone has only a few counts. The CDR3 loop reads CASSLVGRQGARRNTEAFF. CDR3 in DNA: TGTGCCAGCAGCTTGGTGGGCAGGCAGGGGGCTCGAAGGAACACTGAAGCTTTCTTT. The chain links TRBV5-6 to TRBJ1-1; 8 nucleotides match TRBD1. The CDR3 extends over 19 amino acids. Germline values: CDR1 SGHDT, CDR2 YYEEEE. The J segment lost 1 base and the V segment lost 0 bases, leaving 14 bases of the junction unmatched.

This clone was seen only a few times. The V call is TRBV12-5, the J call TRBJ2-4; tentative D call: TRBD1 (6 bases). V shed 8 bases and J shed 7 bases, with 24 bases lying between them. Per germline, CDR1 LGHNT and CDR2 FRNRAP. This CDR3 spans 16 amino acids. Here the CDR3 reads CASSQPNGTRLNIQYF. CDR3 DNA: TGTGCTAGTTCCCAACCGAATGGGACACGCCTGAACATTCAGTACTTC.

The chain joins TRBV5-4 to TRBJ2-3; D possibly corresponds to TRBD2 (7 bases). V was trimmed by 2 bases and J by 2 bases, leaving 9 bases between them. The CDR3 consists of 14 residues. CDR1 is SGHNT and CDR2 is YYREEE in the germline V gene (reference sequence). As DNA, the CDR3 is TGTGCCAGCAGCTTCGGGGGGCCCACAGATACGCAGTATTTT. Translating it yields CASSFGGPTDTQYF.

The chain couples TRBV4-3 to TRBJ2-1; D perhaps matches TRBD2 (6 bases). The CDR3 loop spans 16 amino acids. CDR1 and CDR2 from the germline V gene are LGHNA and YSLEER. V gave up 0 bases and J gave up 3 bases, with 12 bases separating them. This chain's CDR3 is CASSQDPYGSYNEQFF. For the CDR3, the DNA is TGCGCCAGCAGCCAAGATCCCTACGGGAGCTACAATGAGCAGTTCTTC.

The chain links TRBV7-8 to TRBJ2-7; TRBD2 agrees at 9 bases. Germline trimming cut 1 base from V and 1 base from J; bases unmatched to any gene: 5. Germline V gene sequence: CDR1 SGHVS, CDR2 FQNEAQ. The CDR3 sequence is 16 residues long. This CDR3 reads CASSLVGSGSSYEQYV. CDR3 bases: TGTGCCAGCAGCTTAGTTGGTAGCGGGAGTTCCTACGAGCAGTACGTC.

The chain links TRBV9 to TRBJ2-2, with D unclear. Trimming cost V 4 bases and J 6 bases, with 10 bases left between them. Per the germline V gene, CDR1 is SGDLS and CDR2 is YYNGEE. CDR3 length equals 13 residues. DNA for the CDR3: TGTGCCAGCAGCCTTTTGCTAGCCGGGGAGCTGTTTTTT. This translates into CASSLLLAGELFF.

This clone was recorded once. A junction end diverges from the germline sequence, so it may reflect a read error. The sample holds other DNA sequences that translate to the same CDR3. This sequence joins TRBV5-6 and TRBJ1-4; TRBD1 matches 7 bases. CDR3 size: 14 residues. Germline-derived CDR1 and CDR2 are SGHDT and YYEEEE. This CDR3 reads CASSYLTGNEKLFF. The CDR3 region has the DNA TGTGCTAGCAGCTACCTGACAGGGAATGAAAAACTGTTTTTT.